The T cell receptor beta chain under discussion was sequenced for a study of T cells in Graves' hyperthyroidism and ophthalmopathy. Amplification of TCR beta CDR3 regions used RNA as the template. During a first-round RT-PCR of the TCR CDR3, the HTBI primer set was used. MiXCR, applied by TCRdb to the multiplex PCR reads, yields one record per CDR3 protein. There are around 290,000 distinct CDR3 sequences in the sample; roughly 15% occur only once, and approximately 7.9% lies in the top ten. Remarks on this clonotype: The antigen is unknown.

Study outcomes and limitations: Ophthalmopathy was predicted by the model a median of about 6.7 months ahead of onset.

The CDR3 has 16 residues. Trimming removed 6 bases at V and 3 bases at J, with 21 bases between. The germline V gene encodes CDR1 MDHEN and CDR2 SYDVKM. This sequence originates from a middle-aged woman with Graves' hyperthyroidism. The sequenced sample was blood. The gene calls are TRBV28 and TRBJ2-7; the D gene is possibly TRBD2 (6 bases). This CDR3 is CASRAGGGEALYEQYF. The CDR3 DNA sequence: TGTGCCAGCAGAGCCGGGGGAGGAGAAGCACTCTACGAGCAGTACTTC. The entire variable domain, with the rest obtained from reference TRBV28 and TRBJ2-7, is as follows: DVKVTQSSRYLVKRTGEKVFLECVQDMDHENMFWYRQDPGLGLRLIYFSYDVKMKEKGDIPEGYSVSREKKERFSLILESASTNQTSMYLCASRAGGGEALYEQYFGPGTRLTVT.